This T cell receptor (beta chain) is from a study of blood T cell repertoires in COVID-19. Study context: Spain, Italy and the United States supplied samples that represented acute and convalescent COVID-19. PBMCs, B-cell-depleted T cells, or T cells were the source of the cDNA or gDNA that made up the material.

The method was immunoSEQ multiplex PCR; TCRdb's version includes in-frame clones alone and lacks a portion of them. This table has around 62,000 clones, about four fifths appearing once. From germline, CDR1 is SGHDT and CDR2 YYEEEE. Deletions cut 0 bases from V and 2 bases from J, with 10 bases between. There are 15 residues in the CDR3. Material for sequencing was peripheral blood. This clonotype originated in a man aged 45-65 years with active COVID-19. This sequence joins TRBV5-6 and TRBJ2-3; possibly TRBD1 for D (6 bases). The CDR3 nucleotides read TGTGCCAGCAGCTTGGTTAGGGGGAACACAGATACGCAGTATTTT. Translating gives CASSLVRGNTDTQYF.